A single sample gave rise to the 14 T cell receptor beta chains below, sequenced in a study of post-analysis software for immune sequencing data. General study findings and limits: The study found TRBV5-6, TRBV5-1 and TRBV20-1 among roughly 5 TRBV segments more frequent in patients than controls.

Their cognate antigens are unknown. Unique molecular identifiers were present in the TCR beta cDNA libraries. TCRdb re-analysed the PCR reads in MiXCR, keeping a single row per CDR3 protein. In the table there are roughly 570,000 distinct CDR3 sequences, around a third of which are singletons. Sequencing was done on a sample of blood. The receptors here all came from a girl under 18 with multiple sclerosis.

This clonotype was observed a few times. The V and J genes are TRBV29-1 and TRBJ2-5; no firm D call. The germline gives CDR1 SQVTM, CDR2 ANQGSEA. V gave up 4 bases and J gave up 5 bases, with 8 bases separating them. This CDR3 region has 11 residues. The CDR3 sequence: CSVVRDETQYF. CDR3 in DNA: TGCAGCGTTGTTCGAGACGAGACCCAGTACTTC. The entire variable domain, with the rest obtained from reference TRBV29-1 and TRBJ2-5, is as follows: SAVISQKPSRDICQRGTSLTIQCQVDSQVTMMFWYRQQPGQSLTLIATANQGSEATYESGFVIDKFPISRPNLTFSTLTVSNMSPEDSSIYLCSVVRDETQYFGPGTRLLVL.

On this clonotype: This may come from a read error, since a much larger clone is one base off. The chain employs TRBV4-1 and TRBJ2-5; the match to TRBD1 covers 10 bases. Germline lookup yields CDR1 MGHRA and CDR2 YSYEKL. The CDR3 sequence is 15 residues long. V dropped 3 bases and J dropped 11; count of bases not matched to a gene: 12. CDR3 sequence reads: CASSHVDRGAEEQYF. CDR3 in DNA: TGCGCCAGCAGCCATGTGGACAGGGGGGCCGAAGAGCAGTACTTC.

In this sample, this clonotype turned up a few times. The genes are TRBV20-1 and TRBJ2-5, with 12 bases aligning to TRBD1. The J call is doubtful: the DNA matches TRBJ2-7 better. Germline V CDR1 and CDR2: DFQATT, SNEGSKA (reference sequence). CDR3 length: 13 amino acids. CDR3 region: CSARRDRGHEQYF. For the CDR3, the DNA is TGCAGTGCTAGACGGGACAGGGGGCACGAGCAGTACTTC.

This rearrangement joins TRBV4-2 to TRBJ2-7, with 10 bases that match TRBD2. This CDR3 is built from 19 residues. Germline-derived CDR1 and CDR2 are LGHNA and YNFKEQ. Trimming took 0 bases from V and 0 from J; bases not matched to a gene: 11. In DNA, the CDR3 is TGTGCCAGCAGCCAAGATCGGGGTAGCGGGGGGTCCTACTCCTACGAGCAGTACTTC. Amino acids: CASSQDRGSGGSYSYEQYF.

This clonotype was observed a few times. This rearrangement joins TRBV5-1 to TRBJ1-2, with D perhaps matching TRBD1 (5 bases). Trimming took off 1 base at V and 7 bases at J, with 14 bases between the two ends. The length of the CDR3 is 14 residues. Germline values: CDR1 SGHRS, CDR2 YFSETQ. Here the CDR3 DNA reads TGCGCCAGCAGCTTGATCGGGCAGGGCGGTGGCTACACCTTC. It is translated as CASSLIGQGGGYTF.

This chain joins TRBV6-5 and TRBJ1-1; the match to TRBD1 covers 7 bases. Germline V CDR1 and CDR2: MNHEY, SVGAGI. V lost 2 bases, J lost 4 bases, and 4 bases stayed unmatched. CDR3 length: 14 residues. The DNA of the CDR3 is TGTGCCAGCAGTTACCACGACAGGGCCACTGAAGCTTTCTTT. This encodes CASSYHDRATEAFF.

This chain uses TRBV10-3 with TRBJ2-5, with D perhaps matching TRBD1 or TRBD2 (5 bases each). Trimming removed 4 bases at V and 5 bases at J, with 11 bases between. The CDR3 runs 13 residues. Germline V gives CDR1 ENHRY, CDR2 SYGVKD. Here the CDR3 reads CAISGGVGETQYF. The CDR3 DNA reads TGTGCCATCAGTGGAGGGGTCGGGGAGACCCAGTACTTC.

This clonotype was recorded a few times. This chain joins TRBV24-1 and TRBJ2-3; D is ambiguous. V was trimmed by 0 bases and J by 2 bases, leaving 8 bases between them. The CDR3 length is 15 residues. CDR1 and CDR2 (germline): KGHDR, SFDVKD. The CDR3 region has the DNA TGTGCCACCAGTGATTTGAGCCAGCTCACAGATACGCAGTATTTT. It specifies CATSDLSQLTDTQYF.

The rearrangement links TRBV20-1 to TRBJ1-6; D is possibly TRBD1 (6 bases). Trimming left V 6 bases short and J 7 bases short, with 13 bases between. Germline CDR1 is DFQATT and CDR2 is SNEGSKA (reference sequence). The CDR3 covers 13 residues. The CDR3 loop is CSARDTGNSPLHF. The CDR3 bases are TGCAGTGCCCGGGACACGGGAAATTCACCCCTCCACTTT.

This rearrangement joins TRBV24-1 to TRBJ2-3; weak D call: TRBD2 (6 bases). The CDR3 is made up of 15 amino acids. Looked up from germline, CDR1 is KGHDR and CDR2 is SFDVKD. V was clipped by 9 bases and J by 2 bases, with 17 bases between them. This chain's CDR3 is CATQAAGTHTDTQYF. CDR3 bases: TGTGCCACCCAAGCGGCGGGGACCCACACAGATACGCAGTATTTT.

V and J are TRBV5-1 and TRBJ2-3; no definite D call. V lost 0 bases, J lost 1 base, and 9 bases lay in between. The germline V gene has CDR1 SGHRS and CDR2 YFSETQ. This CDR3 spans 15 amino acids. The CDR3 DNA is TGCGCCAGCAGCTTGGCCGTTGTCGGCACAGATACGCAGTATTTT. This gives the protein CASSLAVVGTDTQYF.

The rearrangement links TRBV7-8 to TRBJ1-4; D possibly corresponds to TRBD1 (5 bases). V lost 6 bases and J lost 0, with 17 bases in between. Germline V lookup: CDR1 SGHVS, CDR2 FQNEAQ. The CDR3 extends over 17 amino acids. The CDR3 region is CASSGQGFQTTNEKLFF. Here the CDR3 DNA reads TGTGCCAGCAGTGGTCAGGGCTTTCAAACAACTAATGAAAAACTGTTTTTT.

The chain employs TRBV6-1 and TRBJ2-7; the D gene is possibly TRBD2 (5 bases). CDR1 MNHNS and CDR2 SASEGT come from the germline V gene. The CDR3 runs to 15 residues. V lost 5 bases to trimming and J lost 2 bases, with 16 bases between them. In DNA, the CDR3 is TGTGCCAGCAGTCGCGGGCCACCCGATACCTACGAGCAGTACTTC. Amino acid sequence: CASSRGPPDTYEQYF.

The chain combines TRBV20-1 with TRBJ1-2, with 12 bases matching TRBD1. This CDR3 has 13 amino acids. The V segment lost 6 bases and the J segment 7 bases; nucleotides outside the gene matches: 6. Germline CDR1 and CDR2: DFQATT and SNEGSKA (reference sequence). In DNA, the CDR3 is TGCAGTGCCTTGGGACAGGGGGCCTCTGGCTACACCTTC. Amino acid sequence: CSALGQGASGYTF.